This TCR beta chain comes out of a study of blood T cell repertoires in COVID-19. The overall study: Sites across the United States, Italy and Spain contributed samples from acute and convalescent COVID-19. T cells, B-cell-depleted T cells, or PBMCs provided the cDNA or gDNA that served as material.

Authors' methods: Reference gene primers were amplified, and this amplification served to estimate nucleated cell counts. Assay: immunoSEQ multiplex PCR; the TCRdb copy retains only in-frame clones and omits some. V and J calls and clone size come straight from that table; D and trimming were deduced from the DNA. This table holds about 250,000 clones, around 88% found once. Looked up from germline, CDR1 is MNHNY and CDR2 is SVGAGI (reference sequence). Trimming stripped 7 bases from V and 0 bases from J, with 7 bases between. CDR3 size: 13 residues. The clonotype was recovered from an older man with acute or convalescent COVID-19. V usage is TRBV6-6 and J usage is TRBJ1-5; D call uncertain. The sample comprised peripheral blood. This CDR3 is CASIEGSNQPQHF. In DNA, the CDR3 is TGTGCCAGCATTGAGGGTAGCAATCAGCCCCAGCATTTT.